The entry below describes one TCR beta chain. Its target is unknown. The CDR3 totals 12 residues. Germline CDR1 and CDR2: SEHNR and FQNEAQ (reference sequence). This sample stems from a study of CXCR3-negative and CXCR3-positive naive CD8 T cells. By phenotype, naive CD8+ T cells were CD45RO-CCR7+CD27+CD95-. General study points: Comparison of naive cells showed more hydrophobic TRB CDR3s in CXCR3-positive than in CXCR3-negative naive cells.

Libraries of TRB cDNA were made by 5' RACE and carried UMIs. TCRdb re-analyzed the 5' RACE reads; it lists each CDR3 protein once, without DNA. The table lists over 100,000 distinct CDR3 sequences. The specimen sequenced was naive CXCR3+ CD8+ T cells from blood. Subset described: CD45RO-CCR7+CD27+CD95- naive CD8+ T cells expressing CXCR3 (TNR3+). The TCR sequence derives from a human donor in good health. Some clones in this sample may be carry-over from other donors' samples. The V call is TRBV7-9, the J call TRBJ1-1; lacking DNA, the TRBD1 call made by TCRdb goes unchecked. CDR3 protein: CASSPQGQEAFF.